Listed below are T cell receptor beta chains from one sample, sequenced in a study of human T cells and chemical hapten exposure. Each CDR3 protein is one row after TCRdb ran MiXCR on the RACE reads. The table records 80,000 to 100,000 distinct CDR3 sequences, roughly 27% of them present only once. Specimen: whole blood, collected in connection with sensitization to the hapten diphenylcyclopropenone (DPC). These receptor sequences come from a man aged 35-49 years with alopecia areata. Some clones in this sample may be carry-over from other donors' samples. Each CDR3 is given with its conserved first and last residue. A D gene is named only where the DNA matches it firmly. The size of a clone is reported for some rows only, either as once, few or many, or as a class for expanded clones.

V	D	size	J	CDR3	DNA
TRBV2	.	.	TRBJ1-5	CASSAEDGQPQHF	TGTGCCAGCAGTGCTGAGGATGGTCAGCCCCAGCATTTT
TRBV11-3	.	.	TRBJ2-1	CASSQRDPGEQFF	TGTGCCAGCAGCCAGAGGGACCCCGGGGAGCAGTTCTTC
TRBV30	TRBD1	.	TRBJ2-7	CAWRITGQGPREQYF	TGTGCCTGGAGAATCACCGGACAGGGCCCGAGGGAGCAGTACTTC
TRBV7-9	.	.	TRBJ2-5	CASSRLSGKETQYF	TGTGCCAGCAGCCGCCTCTCGGGGAAAGAGACCCAGTACTTC
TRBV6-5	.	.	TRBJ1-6	CASSAHGSNSPLHF	TGTGCCAGCAGTGCCCACGGATCTAATTCACCCCTCCACTTT
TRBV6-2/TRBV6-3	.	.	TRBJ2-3	CASSLNFTQPWSTDTQYF	TGTGCCAGCAGCCTAAATTTTACTCAACCTTGGAGCACAGATACGCAGTATTTT
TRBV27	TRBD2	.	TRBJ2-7	CASSLGGGNEQYF	TGTGCCAGCAGTTTGGGGGGGGGGAACGAGCAGTACTTC
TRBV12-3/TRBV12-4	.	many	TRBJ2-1	CASSLNQAAYNEQFF	TGTGCCAGCAGTTTAAACCAAGCCGCCTACAATGAGCAGTTCTTC
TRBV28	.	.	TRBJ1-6	CASSTPPGSSYNSPLHF	TGTGCCAGCAGTACTCCCCCAGGGAGCTCCTATAATTCACCCCTCCACTTT
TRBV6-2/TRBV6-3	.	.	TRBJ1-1	CASSRGTHNTEAFF	TGTGCCAGCAGTAGAGGGACTCACAACACTGAAGCTTTCTTT
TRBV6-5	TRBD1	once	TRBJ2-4	CASSARQGAKNIQYF	TGTGCCAGCAGTGCTCGACAGGGTGCCAAAAACATTCAGTACTTC
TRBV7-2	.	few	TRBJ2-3	CASSSSRGESDTQYF	TGTGCCAGCAGTTCTAGCAGAGGGGAGTCAGATACGCAGTATTTT
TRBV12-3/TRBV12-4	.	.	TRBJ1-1	CASSRQSGNTEAFF	TGTGCCAGCAGTAGACAGTCCGGGAACACTGAAGCTTTCTTT
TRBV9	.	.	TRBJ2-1	CASSVGSDQLYNEQFF	TGTGCCAGCAGCGTAGGAAGCGATCAGCTTTACAATGAGCAGTTCTTC
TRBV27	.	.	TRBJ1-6	CASSLSTVRNSPLHF	TGTGCCAGCAGTTTATCGACAGTCCGTAACTCACCCCTCCACTTT
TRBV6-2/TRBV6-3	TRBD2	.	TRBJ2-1	CASSSHLLAIAGGKGHEQFF	TGTGCCAGCAGTTCACACCTCCTCGCGATAGCGGGAGGAAAAGGACATGAGCAGTTCTTC
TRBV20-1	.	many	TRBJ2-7	CSARPAEYEQYF	TGCAGTGCTAGGCCAGCGGAGTACGAGCAGTACTTC
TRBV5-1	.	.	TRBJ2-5	CASSLDANQETQYF	TGCGCCAGCAGCCTGGACGCGAACCAAGAGACCCAGTACTTC
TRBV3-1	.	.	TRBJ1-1	CASSQSGRTNTEAFF	TGTGCCAGCAGCCAATCTGGACGGACGAACACTGAAGCTTTCTTT
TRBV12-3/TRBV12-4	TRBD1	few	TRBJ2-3	CASSPETGGERNTQYF	TGTGCCAGCAGTCCCGAGACAGGGGGCGAACGAAATACGCAGTATTTT
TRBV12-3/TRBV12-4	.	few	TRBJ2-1	CASSLDRVLPLF	TGTGCCAGCAGTTTAGACAGGGTCCTCCCCCTCTTC
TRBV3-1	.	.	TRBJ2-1	CASSQDARNEQFF	TGTGCCAGCAGCCAAGACGCTAGAAATGAGCAGTTCTTC
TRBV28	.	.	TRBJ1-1	CASRGKPEAFF	TGTGCCAGCAGAGGAAAGCCTGAAGCTTTCTTT
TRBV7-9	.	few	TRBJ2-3	CASSLDTETVSSTDTQYF	TGTGCCAGCAGCTTAGATACAGAAACCGTTTCTAGCACAGATACGCAGTATTTT
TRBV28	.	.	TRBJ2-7	CASSTTVKDEQYF	TGTGCCAGCAGCACTACAGTTAAGGACGAGCAGTACTTC
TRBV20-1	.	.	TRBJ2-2	CSASGTVNTGELFF	TGCAGTGCCTCCGGTACAGTCAACACCGGGGAGCTGTTTTTT
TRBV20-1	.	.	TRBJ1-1	CSARAPMNTEAFF	TGCAGTGCCCGAGCACCCATGAACACTGAAGCTTTCTTT
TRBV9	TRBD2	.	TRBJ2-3	CASSVGGSGSGDTQYF	TGTGCCAGCAGCGTAGGAGGTAGCGGGAGTGGGGATACGCAGTATTTT
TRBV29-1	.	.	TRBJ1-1	CSVDPSRNTEAFF	TGCAGCGTTGATCCCAGCAGGAACACTGAAGCTTTCTTT
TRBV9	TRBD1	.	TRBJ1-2	CASSVVSTGNYGYTF	TGTGCCAGCAGCGTAGTATCGACAGGGAACTATGGCTACACCTTC
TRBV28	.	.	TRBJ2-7	CASSSPTESYEQYF	TGTGCCAGCAGTTCTCCAACGGAATCCTACGAGCAGTACTTC
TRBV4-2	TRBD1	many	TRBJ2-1	CASSQVKTRDSSYNEQFF	TGTGCCAGCAGCCAAGTTAAGACCAGGGACAGCTCCTACAATGAGCAGTTCTTC
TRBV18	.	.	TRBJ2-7	CASSPWDNSYEQYF	TGTGCCAGCTCACCTTGGGACAACTCCTACGAGCAGTACTTC
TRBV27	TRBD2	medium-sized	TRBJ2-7	CASSFGPGGNEQYF	TGTGCCAGCAGTTTTGGCCCGGGGGGGAACGAGCAGTACTTC
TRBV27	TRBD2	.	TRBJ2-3	CASRGLAGPSTDTQYF	TGTGCCAGCAGGGGATTAGCGGGTCCTAGCACAGATACGCAGTATTTT
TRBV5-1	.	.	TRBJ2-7	CASSLAAGSYEQYF	TGCGCCAGCAGCTTGGCGGCAGGGTCCTACGAGCAGTACTTC
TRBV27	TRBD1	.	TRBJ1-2	CASSLGSQGDGYTF	TGTGCCAGCAGTTTAGGTAGCCAGGGGGATGGCTACACCTTC
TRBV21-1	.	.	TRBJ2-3	CASSKDGGGDTQYF	TGTGCCAGCAGCAAAGACGGAGGGGGAGATACGCAGTATTTT
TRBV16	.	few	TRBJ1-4	CASSQEGCEKLFF	TGTGCCAGCAGCCAAGAGGGATGTGAAAAACTGTTTTTT
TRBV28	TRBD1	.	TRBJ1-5	CASSFDRGINQPQHF	TGTGCCAGCAGTTTCGACAGGGGGATCAATCAGCCCCAGCATTTT
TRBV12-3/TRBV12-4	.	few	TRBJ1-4	CASSFRQTGAEKLFF	TGTGCCAGCAGTTTTAGGCAAACCGGGGCAGAAAAACTGTTTTTT
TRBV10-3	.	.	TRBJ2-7	CAISTGYEQYF	TGTGCCATCAGCACAGGTTACGAGCAGTACTTC
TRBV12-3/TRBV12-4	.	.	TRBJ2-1	CASSLYPVSEQFF	TGTGCCAGCAGTTTATATCCCGTCAGTGAGCAGTTCTTC
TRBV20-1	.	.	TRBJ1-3	CSLYSENTIYF	TGCAGTCTTTACTCGGAAAACACCATATATTTT
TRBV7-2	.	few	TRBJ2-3	CASSLEAYTQYF	TGTGCCAGCAGCTTAGAGGCCTATACGCAGTATTTT
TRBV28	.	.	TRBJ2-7	CASSITGSTYEQYF	TGTGCCAGCAGCATAACCGGGTCCACCTACGAGCAGTACTTC
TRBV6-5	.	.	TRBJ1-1	CASGLERKTFF	TGTGCCAGCGGATTGGAGAGGAAAACTTTCTTT
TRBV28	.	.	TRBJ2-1	CASSFSREQFF	TGTGCCAGCAGTTTCTCGCGTGAGCAGTTCTTC
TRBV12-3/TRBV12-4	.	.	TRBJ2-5	CASSLRPPREETQYF	TGTGCCAGCAGTTTACGGCCCCCGCGTGAAGAGACCCAGTACTTC
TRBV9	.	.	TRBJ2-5	CASSTHAGGGETQYF	TGTGCCAGCAGCACCCATGCAGGGGGAGGAGAGACCCAGTACTTC
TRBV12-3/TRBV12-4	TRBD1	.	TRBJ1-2	CASSLSPWDRVDYGYTF	TGTGCCAGCAGTTTGAGCCCCTGGGACAGGGTGGACTATGGCTACACCTTC
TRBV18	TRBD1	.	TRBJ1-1	CASSPRVNRGGTEAFF	TGTGCCAGCTCACCACGGGTTAACAGGGGGGGCACTGAAGCTTTCTTT
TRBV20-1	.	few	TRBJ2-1	CSARDLGLGNEQFF	TGCAGTGCTAGAGATTTAGGCCTGGGGAATGAGCAGTTCTTC
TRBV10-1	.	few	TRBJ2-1	CASSALKGGWSNEQFF	TGCGCCAGCAGTGCCCTCAAGGGGGGCTGGTCCAATGAGCAGTTCTTC
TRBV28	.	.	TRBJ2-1	CASSHLAGSSYNEQFF	TGTGCCAGCAGCCACCTGGCGGGAAGCTCCTACAATGAGCAGTTCTTC